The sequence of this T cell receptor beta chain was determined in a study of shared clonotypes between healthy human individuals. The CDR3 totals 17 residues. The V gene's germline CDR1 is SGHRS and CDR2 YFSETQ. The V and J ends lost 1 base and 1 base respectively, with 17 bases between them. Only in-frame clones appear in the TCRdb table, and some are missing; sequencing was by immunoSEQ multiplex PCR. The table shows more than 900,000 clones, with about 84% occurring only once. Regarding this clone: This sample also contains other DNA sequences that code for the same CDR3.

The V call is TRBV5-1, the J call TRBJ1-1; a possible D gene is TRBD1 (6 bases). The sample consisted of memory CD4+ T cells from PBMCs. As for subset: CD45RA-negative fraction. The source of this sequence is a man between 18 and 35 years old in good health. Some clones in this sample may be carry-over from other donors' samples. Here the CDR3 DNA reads TGCGCCAGCAGCTTGAGTGTTTTGGTAGGGGGGAACACTGAAGCTTTCTTT. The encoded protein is CASSLSVLVGGNTEAFF.